The T cell receptor beta chain described here comes from a study of shared clonotypes between healthy human individuals. Study-level information: Samples came from a couple of female and a few male donors aged 18 to 49. Every donor yielded three CD4 naive, three CD4 memory, two CD8 naive and one CD8 memory plate. Study-wide points: Investigators expected sequencing depth to affect clonotype sharing among donors.

Recent acute infections and vaccinations were absent in the healthy HIV-negative adult donors. Profiled with immunoSEQ multiplex PCR; TCRdb holds only in-frame clones, not every one. Of around 940,000 clones listed, approximately 76% are singletons. Comment on this clone: Its antigen remains unidentified.

The receptor was derived from a man between 18 and 35 years old in good health. Material for sequencing was memory CD4+ T cells sorted from blood. Subset noted: CD45RA-negative fraction.

CDR3 sequence (DNA): TGTGCCAGCAGCTTAGCAACGGCAAGACTAGCGGGAGTAAACACCGGGGAGCTGTTTTTT. It specifies CASSLATARLAGVNTGELFF. The rearrangement uses TRBV7-6 and TRBJ2-2, with 12 bases matching TRBD2. The CDR3 contains 20 residues. Per germline, CDR1 SGHVS and CDR2 FNYEAQ. With 0 bases clipped from V and 2 bases from J, the junction kept 10 bases outside the gene matches.